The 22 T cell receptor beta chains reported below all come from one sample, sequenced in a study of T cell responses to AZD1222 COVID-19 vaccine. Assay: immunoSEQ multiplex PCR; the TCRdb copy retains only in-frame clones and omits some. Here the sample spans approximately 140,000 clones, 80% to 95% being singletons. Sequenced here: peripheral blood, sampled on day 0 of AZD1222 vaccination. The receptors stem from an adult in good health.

The CDR3 nucleotides are TGTGCCAGCTCACCACAACTTTCGGGACAGGGCCCTCGAGGTAATGAAAAACTGTTTTTT. Translating gives CASSPQLSGQGPRGNEKLFF. The genes are TRBV18 and TRBJ1-4; 9 nucleotides align to TRBD1. Germline V lookup: CDR1 KGHSH, CDR2 LQKENI. J was trimmed by 4 bases and V by 1 base; bases with no gene match: 16. The length of the CDR3 is 20 residues.

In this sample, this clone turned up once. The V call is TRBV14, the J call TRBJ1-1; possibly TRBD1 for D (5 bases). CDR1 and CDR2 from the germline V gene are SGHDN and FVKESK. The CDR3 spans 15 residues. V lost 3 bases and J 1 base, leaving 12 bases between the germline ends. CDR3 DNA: TGTGCCAGCAGCCAGGGGTGGGGACGGAACACTGAAGCTTTCTTT. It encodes CASSQGWGRNTEAFF. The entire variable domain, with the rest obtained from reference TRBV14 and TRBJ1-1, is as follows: EAGVTQFPSHSVIEKGQTVTLRCDPISGHDNLYWYRRVMGKEIKFLLHFVKESKQDESGMPNNRFLAERTGGTYSTLKVQPAELEDSGVYFCASSQGWGRNTEAFFGQGTRLTVV.

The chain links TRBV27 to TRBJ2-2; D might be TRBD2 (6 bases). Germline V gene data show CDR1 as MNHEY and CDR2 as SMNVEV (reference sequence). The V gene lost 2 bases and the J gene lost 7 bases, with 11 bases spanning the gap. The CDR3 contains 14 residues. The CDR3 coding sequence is TGTGCCAGCAGTTTACGGGGGATCGGCGGGGAGCTGTTTTTT. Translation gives CASSLRGIGGELFF.

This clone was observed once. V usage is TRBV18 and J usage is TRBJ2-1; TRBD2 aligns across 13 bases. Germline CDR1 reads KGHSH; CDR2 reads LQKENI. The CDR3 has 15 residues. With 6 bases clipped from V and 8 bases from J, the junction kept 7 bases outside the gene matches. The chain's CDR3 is CASSPGLAGAHEQFF. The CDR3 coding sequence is TGTGCCAGCTCCCCAGGACTAGCGGGAGCCCATGAGCAGTTCTTC.

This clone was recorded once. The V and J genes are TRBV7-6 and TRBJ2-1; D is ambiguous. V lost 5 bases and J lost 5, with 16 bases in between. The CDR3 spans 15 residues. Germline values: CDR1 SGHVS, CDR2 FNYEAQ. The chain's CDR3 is CASSPNRRTDNEQFF. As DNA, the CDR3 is TGTGCCAGCAGCCCCAATCGGCGGACCGACAATGAGCAGTTCTTC. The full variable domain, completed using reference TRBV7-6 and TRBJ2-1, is GAGVSQSPRYKVTKRGQDVALRCDPISGHVSLYWYRQALGQGPEFLTYFNYEAQQDKSGLPNDRFSAERPEGSISTLTIQRTEQRDSAMYRCASSPNRRTDNEQFFGPGTRLTVL.

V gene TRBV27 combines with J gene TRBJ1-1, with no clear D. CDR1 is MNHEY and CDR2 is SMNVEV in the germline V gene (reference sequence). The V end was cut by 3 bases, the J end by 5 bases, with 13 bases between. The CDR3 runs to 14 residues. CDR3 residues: CASSFRGTVTEAFF. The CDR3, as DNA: TGTGCCAGCAGTTTTAGAGGTACTGTGACTGAAGCTTTCTTT.

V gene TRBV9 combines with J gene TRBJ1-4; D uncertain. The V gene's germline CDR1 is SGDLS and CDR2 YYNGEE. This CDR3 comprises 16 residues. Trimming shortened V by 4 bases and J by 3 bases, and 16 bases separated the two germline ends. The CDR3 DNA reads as TGTGCCAGCAGCCCTCGTCGGACGGGTTCTAATGAAAAACTGTTTTTT. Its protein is CASSPRRTGSNEKLFF.

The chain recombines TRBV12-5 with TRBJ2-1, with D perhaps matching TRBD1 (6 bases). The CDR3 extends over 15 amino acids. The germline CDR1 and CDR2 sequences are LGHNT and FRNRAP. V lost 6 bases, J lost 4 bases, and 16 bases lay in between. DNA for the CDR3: TGTGCTAGTGGCTCGGGGCAGGGGCTTTACAATGAGCAGTTCTTC. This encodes CASGSGQGLYNEQFF.

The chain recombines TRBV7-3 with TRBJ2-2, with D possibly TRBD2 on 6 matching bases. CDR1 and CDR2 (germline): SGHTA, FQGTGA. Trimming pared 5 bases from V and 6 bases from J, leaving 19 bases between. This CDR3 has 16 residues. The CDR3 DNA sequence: TGTGCCAGCAGCCCGTCTGGGGGGAGCGGAGCCGGGGAGCTGTTTTTT. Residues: CASSPSGGSGAGELFF.

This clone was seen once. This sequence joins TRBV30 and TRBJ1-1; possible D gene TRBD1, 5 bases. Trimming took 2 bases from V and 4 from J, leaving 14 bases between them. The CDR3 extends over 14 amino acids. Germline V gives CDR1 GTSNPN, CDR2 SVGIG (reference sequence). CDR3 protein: CAWSQVGGSTEAFF. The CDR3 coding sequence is TGTGCCTGGAGTCAAGTGGGGGGGTCCACTGAAGCTTTCTTT.

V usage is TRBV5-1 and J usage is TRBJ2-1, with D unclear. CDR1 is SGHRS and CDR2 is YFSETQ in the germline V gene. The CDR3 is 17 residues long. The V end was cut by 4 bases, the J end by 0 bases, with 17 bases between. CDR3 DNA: TGCGCCAGCAGCCACTTCCAAGGACCGAGCTCCTACAATGAGCAGTTCTTC. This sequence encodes CASSHFQGPSSYNEQFF.

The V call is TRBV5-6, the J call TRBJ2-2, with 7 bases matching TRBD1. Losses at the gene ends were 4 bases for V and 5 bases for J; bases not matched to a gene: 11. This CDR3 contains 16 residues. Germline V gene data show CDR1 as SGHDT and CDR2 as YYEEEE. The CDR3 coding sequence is TGTGCCAGCAGCCTGAGACAGGGATTCGGGACCGGGGAGCTGTTTTTT. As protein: CASSLRQGFGTGELFF.

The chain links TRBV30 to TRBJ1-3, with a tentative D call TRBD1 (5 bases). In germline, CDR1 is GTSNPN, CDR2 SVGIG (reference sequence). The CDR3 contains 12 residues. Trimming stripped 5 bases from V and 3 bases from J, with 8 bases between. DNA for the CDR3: TGTGCCTGGGGGGGTAGTGGAAACACCATATATTTT. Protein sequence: CAWGGSGNTIYF.

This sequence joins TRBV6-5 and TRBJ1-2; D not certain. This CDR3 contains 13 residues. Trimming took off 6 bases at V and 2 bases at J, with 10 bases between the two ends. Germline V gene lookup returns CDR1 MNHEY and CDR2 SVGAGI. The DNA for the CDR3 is TGTGCCAGCAGAGGACGGCAAAACTATGGCTACACCTTC. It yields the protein CASRGRQNYGYTF.

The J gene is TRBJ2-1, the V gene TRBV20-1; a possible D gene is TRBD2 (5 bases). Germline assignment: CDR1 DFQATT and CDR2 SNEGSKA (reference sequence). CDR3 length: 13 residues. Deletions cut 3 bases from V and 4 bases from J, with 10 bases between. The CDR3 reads CSASPSRYNEQFF. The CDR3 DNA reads TGCAGTGCTAGTCCTAGCAGATACAATGAGCAGTTCTTC.

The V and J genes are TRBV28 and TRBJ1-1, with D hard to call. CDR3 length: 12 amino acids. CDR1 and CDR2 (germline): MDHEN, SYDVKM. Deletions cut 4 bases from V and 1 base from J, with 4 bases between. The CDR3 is CASSSWNTEAFF. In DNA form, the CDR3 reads TGTGCCAGCAGTTCATGGAACACTGAAGCTTTCTTT.

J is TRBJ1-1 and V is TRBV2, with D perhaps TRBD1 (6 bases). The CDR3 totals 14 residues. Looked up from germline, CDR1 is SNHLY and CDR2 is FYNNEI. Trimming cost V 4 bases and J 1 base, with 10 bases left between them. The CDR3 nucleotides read TGTGCCAGCAGTGGTAGGGGACAGAACACTGAAGCTTTCTTT. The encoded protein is CASSGRGQNTEAFF.

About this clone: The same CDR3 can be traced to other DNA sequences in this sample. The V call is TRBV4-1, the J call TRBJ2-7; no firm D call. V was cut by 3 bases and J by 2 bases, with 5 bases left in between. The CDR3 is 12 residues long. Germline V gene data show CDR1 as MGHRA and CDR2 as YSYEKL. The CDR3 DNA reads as TGCGCCAGCAGCCACGACACCTACGAGCAGTACTTC. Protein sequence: CASSHDTYEQYF.

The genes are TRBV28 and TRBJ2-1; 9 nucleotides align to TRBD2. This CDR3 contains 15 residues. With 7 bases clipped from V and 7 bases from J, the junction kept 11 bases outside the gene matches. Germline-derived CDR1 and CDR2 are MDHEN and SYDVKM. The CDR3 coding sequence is TGTGCCAGCACGGGCTCTAGCGGGAAGTGGAATGAGCAGTTCTTC. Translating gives CASTGSSGKWNEQFF.

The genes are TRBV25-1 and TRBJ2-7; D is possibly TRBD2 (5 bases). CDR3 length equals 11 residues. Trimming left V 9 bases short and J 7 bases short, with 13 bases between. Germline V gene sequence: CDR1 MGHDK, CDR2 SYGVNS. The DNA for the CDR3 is TGTGCCAGTTCGAGGGCAGGTGAGCAGTACTTC. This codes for CASSRAGEQYF.

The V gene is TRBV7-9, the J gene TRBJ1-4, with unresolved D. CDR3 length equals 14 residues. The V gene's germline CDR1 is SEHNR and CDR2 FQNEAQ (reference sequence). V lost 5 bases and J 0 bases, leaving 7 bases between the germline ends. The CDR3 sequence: CASSRTATNEKLFF. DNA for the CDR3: TGTGCCAGCAGCCGGACCGCAACTAATGAAAAACTGTTTTTT.

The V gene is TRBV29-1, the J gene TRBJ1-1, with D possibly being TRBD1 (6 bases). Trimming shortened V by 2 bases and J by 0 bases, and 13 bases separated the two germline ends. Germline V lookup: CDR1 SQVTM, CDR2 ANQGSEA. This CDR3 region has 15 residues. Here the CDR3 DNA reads TGCAGCGTTGAATTATGGGACACCCTGAACACTGAAGCTTTCTTT. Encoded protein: CSVELWDTLNTEAFF.